The 7 T cell receptor beta chains presented below share a single source sample, sequenced in a study of shared clonotypes between healthy human individuals. TCRdb keeps only in-frame clones here, not all; method: immunoSEQ multiplex PCR. Here the sample spans 170,000 or so clones, approximately 60% being singletons. The sequencing input was memory CD4+ T cells sorted from blood. The sample's subset: CD45RA-negative fraction. These receptors originate from a young man in good health.

The chain has TRBV19 and TRBJ1-1, with D possibly being TRBD1 (5 bases). This CDR3 has 13 residues. From germline, CDR1 is LNHDA and CDR2 SQIVND (reference sequence). The V and J ends lost 7 bases and 5 bases respectively, with 14 bases between them. CDR3 nucleotides: TGTGCCAGTAAGAACGATGGGGGGACTGAAGCTTTCTTT. This gives the protein CASKNDGGTEAFF.

This clone was seen only a few times. The CDR3 here is CASSIPSGATGELFF. In DNA, the CDR3 is TGTGCCAGTAGTATCCCTTCAGGGGCCACCGGGGAGCTGTTTTTT. This chain links TRBV19 with TRBJ2-2; a possible D gene is TRBD1 (6 bases). This CDR3 contains 15 residues. V was clipped by 3 bases and J by 4 bases, with 12 bases between them. Germline loops: CDR1 LNHDA, CDR2 SQIVND (reference sequence).

This clone was detected a few times. The chain joins TRBV5-1 to TRBJ2-7; 9 bases agree with TRBD2. CDR1 SGHRS and CDR2 YFSETQ come from the germline V gene. Trimming took 4 bases from V and 2 from J; bases not matched to a gene: 7. The CDR3 contains 15 residues. In DNA, the CDR3 is TGCGCCAGCAGCCTACTAGCGGGCGGTCCCTACGAGCAGTACTTC. Amino acids: CASSLLAGGPYEQYF.

V usage is TRBV2 and J usage is TRBJ2-1; 8 bases are shared with TRBD1. The V gene end was trimmed by 3 bases and the J gene end by 5 bases; junction bases not matched to a gene: 6. The length of the CDR3 is 15 residues. The germline V gene has CDR1 SNHLY and CDR2 FYNNEI. CDR3 nucleotide sequence: TGTGCCAGCAGTGATGGGACAGGCAAGCACAATGAGCAGTTCTTC. Protein: CASSDGTGKHNEQFF.

V usage is TRBV10-1 and J usage is TRBJ2-3; D is possibly TRBD2 (6 bases). CDR1 and CDR2 (germline): WNHNN, SYGVQD (reference sequence). CDR3 length: 16 residues. The V and J ends lost 8 bases and 0 bases respectively, with 18 bases between them. The CDR3 loop is CASSRDSGTSTDTQYF. CDR3 in DNA: TGCGCCAGCTCCCGGGATAGCGGCACTAGCACAGATACGCAGTATTTT.

Details on this clone: Germline and junction disagree at one end, which may indicate a read error. This chain links TRBV5-1 with TRBJ2-7; perhaps D is TRBD1 or TRBD2 (7 bases each). Per the germline V gene, CDR1 is SGHRS and CDR2 is YFSETQ. The CDR3 sequence is 11 residues long. As DNA, the CDR3 is TGCGCCCATCCCAGGGGGGGACACCTGATTTTC. This sequence encodes CAHPRGGHLIF.

This rearrangement joins TRBV7-2 to TRBJ2-1; 9 nucleotides agree with TRBD2. The CDR3 sequence is 17 residues long. V shed 5 bases and J 0 bases; nucleotides not matched to a gene: 8. In germline, CDR1 is SGHTA, CDR2 FQGNSA. The CDR3 spells CASSPTTSGFSYNEQFF. The DNA of the CDR3 is TGTGCCAGCAGCCCTACTACTAGCGGGTTCTCCTACAATGAGCAGTTCTTC.